This T cell receptor beta chain came from a study of human thymus T cells. TCRdb's copy holds only in-frame clones and misses some; the assay was immunoSEQ multiplex PCR. The table lists 70,000 to 75,000 clones, 85% to 95% of them singletons. Resections were taken during corrective heart surgery, and the thymus tissue came from these. Healthy Finnish infants undergoing corrective surgery for congenital heart defects were the donors. Trimming pared 6 bases from V and 4 bases from J, leaving 21 bases between. The CDR3 covers 16 residues. CDR1 is MDHEN, CDR2 SYDVKM, per germline. Sequenced sample: thymus tissue. This receptor was identified in a girl in the first two years of life with a congenital heart defect but otherwise immunologically healthy. The rearrangement uses TRBV28 and TRBJ1-2; possible D gene TRBD1, 6 bases. The DNA of the CDR3 is TGTGCCAGCAGCCATCTCCAACAGGGACAAAGCTATGGCTACACCTTC. Translation: CASSHLQQGQSYGYTF.